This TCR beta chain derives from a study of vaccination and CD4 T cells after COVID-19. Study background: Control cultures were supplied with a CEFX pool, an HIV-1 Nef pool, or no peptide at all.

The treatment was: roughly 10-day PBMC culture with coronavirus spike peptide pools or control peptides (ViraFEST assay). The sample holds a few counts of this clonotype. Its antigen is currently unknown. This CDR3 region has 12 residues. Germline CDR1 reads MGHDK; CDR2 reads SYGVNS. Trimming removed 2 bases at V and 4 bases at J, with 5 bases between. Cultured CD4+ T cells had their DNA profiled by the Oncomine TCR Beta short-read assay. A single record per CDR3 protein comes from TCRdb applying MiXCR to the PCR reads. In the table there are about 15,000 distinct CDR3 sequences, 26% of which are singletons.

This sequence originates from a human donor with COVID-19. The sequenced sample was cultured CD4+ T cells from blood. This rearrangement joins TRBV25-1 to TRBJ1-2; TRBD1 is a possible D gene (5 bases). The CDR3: CASSEQGYGYTF. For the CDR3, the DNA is TGTGCCAGCAGTGAACAGGGCTATGGCTACACCTTC.